Each of the 27 T cell receptor beta chains below was sequenced from the same sample in a study of Ad26.COV2.S vaccination and SARS-CoV-2 variants. The treatment is: around 19 received Ad26.COV2.S at low or high dose, single or two shots; 5 received placebo; per-sample allocation not given. Material that was analyzed had been drawn on day 63 after the first vaccine or placebo injection. Clones were read by immunoSEQ multiplex PCR, and TCRdb kept only the in-frame ones, dropping some. The profile shows hundreds of thousands of clones, more than 70% of them singletons. This specimen consisted of peripheral blood, obtained in a trial of Ad26.COV2.S vaccine versus placebo. All receptors come from a person aged 18-65 years who received the Ad26.COV2.S COVID-19 vaccine or a placebo.

In its sample, this clone was seen a few times. The chain recombines TRBV30 with TRBJ1-5; no reliable D call. This CDR3 is built from 16 residues. Germline V gene sequence: CDR1 GTSNPN, CDR2 SVGIG (reference sequence). Deletions cut 1 base from V and 4 bases from J, with 17 bases between. The CDR3, as DNA: TGTGCCTGGAGTGCCCCTGGACCGGGAGTAAATCAGCCCCAGCATTTT. As protein: CAWSAPGPGVNQPQHF.

V gene TRBV4-2 combines with J gene TRBJ1-5; unclear D gene. Germline lookup yields CDR1 LGHNA and CDR2 YNFKEQ. The CDR3 runs to 17 residues. The V end was cut by 0 bases, the J end by 5 bases, with 17 bases between. The CDR3 nucleotides read TGTGCCAGCAGCCAAGAATACTGGGTGGCACCCGATCAGCCCCAGCATTTT. Protein: CASSQEYWVAPDQPQHF.

This clone appeared a few times. The chain has TRBV6-5 and TRBJ2-3; either TRBD1 or TRBD2 may fit D (5 bases each). The CDR3 totals 15 residues. Trimming stripped 0 bases from V and 3 bases from J, with 10 bases between. CDR1 and CDR2 (germline): MNHEY, SVGAGI. The CDR3 spells CASSYSGTVTDTQYF. The CDR3 bases are TGTGCCAGCAGTTACTCAGGGACCGTAACAGATACGCAGTATTTT.

This chain uses TRBV6-2 or TRBV6-3 with TRBJ2-7; 10 bases line up with TRBD2. CDR3 length equals 15 residues. CDR1 is MNHEY, CDR2 SVGEGT, per germline. V was pared by 2 bases and J by 3 bases, with 4 bases of the junction left unmatched. The chain's CDR3 is CASSYDSSGSYEQYF. CDR3 nucleotide sequence: TGTGCCAGCAGTTACGATTCTAGCGGGAGCTACGAGCAGTACTTC.

Turning to this clone: The sample carries other DNA sequences with the same CDR3. The chain has TRBV18 and TRBJ1-2; 8 bases align to TRBD1. Looked up from germline, CDR1 is KGHSH and CDR2 is LQKENI. The CDR3 has 14 residues. V dropped 2 bases and J dropped 4; count of bases not matched to a gene: 3. The CDR3 sequence: CASSPGQGSYGYTF. The CDR3 DNA follows: TGTGCCAGCTCACCAGGACAGGGAAGCTATGGCTACACCTTC. Together with reference TRBV18 and TRBJ1-2, the CDR3 gives the full variable domain: NAGVMQNPRHLVRRRGQEARLRCSPMKGHSHVYWYRQLPEEGLKFMVYLQKENIIDESGMPKERFSAEFPKEGPSILRIQQVVRGDSAAYFCASSPGQGSYGYTFGSGTRLTVV.

V usage is TRBV5-1 and J usage is TRBJ2-7; possibly TRBD1 for D (5 bases). CDR1 SGHRS and CDR2 YFSETQ come from the germline V gene. Trimming shortened V by 1 base and J by 2 bases, and 16 bases separated the two germline ends. This CDR3 is built from 16 residues. The CDR3 nucleotides are TGCGCCAGCAGCTTGACGGTACAGGTAAATCCCTACGAGCAGTACTTC. Encoded protein: CASSLTVQVNPYEQYF.

The chain carries TRBV6-6 and TRBJ2-7, with a tentative D call TRBD2 (6 bases). The length of the CDR3 is 15 residues. CDR1 is MNHNY and CDR2 is SVGAGI in the germline V gene (reference sequence). The V end lost 2 bases, the J end lost 4 bases, and 15 bases lay between the germline ends. CDR3 DNA sequence: TGTGCCAGCAGTTACCAGGGCCGGGGGAATTACGAGCAGTACTTC. This encodes CASSYQGRGNYEQYF.

This clone was counted a single time. The CDR3 sequence: CASGGRATGELFF. CDR3 nucleotide sequence: TGTGCCAGCGGCGGCAGGGCCACCGGGGAGCTGTTTTTT. V gene TRBV7-3 combines with J gene TRBJ2-2, with D possibly being TRBD1 (5 bases). Trimming removed 8 bases at V and 4 bases at J, with 11 bases between. This CDR3 is 13 amino acids long. Germline loops: CDR1 SGHTA, CDR2 FQGTGA.

The chain employs TRBV5-4 and TRBJ1-2, with 8 positions matching TRBD1. The CDR3 runs to 15 residues. Trimming at V came to 4 bases and at J to 4 bases, leaving 9 bases not matched to a gene. The V gene's germline CDR1 is SGHNT and CDR2 YYREEE (reference sequence). CDR3 protein: CASSTGSGGIYGYTF. Written as DNA, the CDR3 is TGTGCCAGCAGCACCGGATCAGGGGGCATCTATGGCTACACCTTC.

In the case of this clone: Just one base apart from a much larger clone, this may be a read error. Other DNA sequences in the same sample also yield this CDR3. The V and J genes are TRBV18 and TRBJ1-5, with a tentative D call TRBD1 (5 bases). CDR1 and CDR2 (germline): KGHSH, LQKENI. The CDR3 has 13 residues. V lost 3 bases to trimming and J lost 5 bases, with 8 bases between them. The CDR3 sequence: CASSPGRDQPQHF. The CDR3 DNA follows: TGTGCCAGCTCACCGGGCAGGGATCAGCCCCAGCATTTT.

The gene calls are TRBV24-1 and TRBJ2-2; 8 bases are shared with TRBD1. The CDR3 runs to 13 residues. In germline, CDR1 is KGHDR, CDR2 SFDVKD. V was clipped by 11 bases and J by 6 bases; unmatched bases: 7. DNA for the CDR3: TGTGCCATACTGGACAGGGCGTCCGGGGAGCTGTTTTTT. As protein: CAILDRASGELFF.

The chain links TRBV7-2 to TRBJ2-3, with 7 bases matching TRBD1. The junction had 12 bases not matched to a gene; V was cut back by 5 bases and J by 4 bases. CDR3 length: 16 amino acids. In germline, CDR1 is SGHTA, CDR2 FQGNSA. DNA of the CDR3: TGTGCCAGCAGCACTAGGACAGGAAACCCCCCAGATACGCAGTATTTT. Translation: CASSTRTGNPPDTQYF.

The chain combines TRBV27 with TRBJ2-7; the D gene is possibly TRBD1 (6 bases). CDR1 and CDR2 from the germline V gene are MNHEY and SMNVEV (reference sequence). Trimming took off 0 bases at V and 1 base at J, with 13 bases between the two ends. The CDR3 covers 16 residues. In nucleotides, the CDR3 is TGTGCCAGCAGTTTATCGGTGGGGACATTATCCTACGAGCAGTACTTC. Its translation: CASSLSVGTLSYEQYF.

The rearrangement links TRBV7-2 to TRBJ1-1, with a possible D match to TRBD1 (6 bases). Trimming shortened V by 4 bases and J by 1 base, and 13 bases separated the two germline ends. This CDR3 comprises 15 residues. From germline, CDR1 is SGHTA and CDR2 FQGNSA. The CDR3 bases are TGTGCCAGCAGCTCGTCGGGGGCGGGGAACACTGAAGCTTTCTTT. It translates to CASSSSGAGNTEAFF.

The rearrangement links TRBV5-4 to TRBJ2-7; D perhaps matches TRBD1 (6 bases). From germline, CDR1 is SGHNT and CDR2 YYREEE (reference sequence). V was shortened by 5 bases and J by 3 bases, with 9 bases between the two germline ends. This CDR3 spans 12 amino acids. For the CDR3, the DNA is TGTGCCAGCAGTATACAGGGCTACGAGCAGTACTTC. This translates into CASSIQGYEQYF.

The rearrangement links TRBV27 to TRBJ1-1; 9 bases map to TRBD1. With V trimmed by 0 bases and J by 9 bases, 11 bases remained unmatched. CDR3 size: 16 residues. The germline gives CDR1 MNHEY, CDR2 SMNVEV (reference sequence). The DNA for the CDR3 is TGTGCCAGCAGTTTATCCGGGACAGGGCCTACCCCGAAAGCTTTCTTT. Protein product: CASSLSGTGPTPKAFF.

The chain employs TRBV29-1 and TRBJ1-4; D uncertain. The germline V gene has CDR1 SQVTM and CDR2 ANQGSEA. V was trimmed by 2 bases and J by 4 bases, leaving 8 bases between them. This CDR3 is built from 13 residues. CDR3 residues: CSVETGYNEKLFF. The CDR3 DNA follows: TGCAGCGTTGAAACGGGGTATAATGAAAAACTGTTTTTT.

Worth noting for this clone: Germline is not matched at one junction end, which may reflect a read error. This chain joins TRBV19 and TRBJ1-4; no reliable D call. The germline gives CDR1 LNHDA, CDR2 SQIVND (reference sequence). The CDR3 covers 13 residues. For the CDR3, the DNA is TGTGCCAGCAGTATGGGGAGGAATGAAAAACTGTTTTTT. Translated, it gives CASSMGRNEKLFF.

This clone has more than one count but fewer than ten. This sequence joins TRBV6-5 and TRBJ1-2; D gene ambiguous. CDR3 length: 12 residues. CDR1 and CDR2 (germline): MNHEY, SVGAGI. V lost 6 bases and J lost 8, with 13 bases in between. CDR3 nucleotide sequence: TGTGCCAGCAGGGGTGATCCGGGCGGCTACACCTTC. It is translated as CASRGDPGGYTF.

The chain has TRBV4-1 and TRBJ2-5; D is unclear. Germline lookup yields CDR1 MGHRA and CDR2 YSYEKL. CDR3 size: 11 residues. V shed 2 bases and J shed 2 bases, with 0 bases lying between them. Here the CDR3 reads CASSQQETQYF. In nucleotides, the CDR3 is TGCGCCAGCAGCCAACAAGAGACCCAGTACTTC.

Concerning this clone: The same CDR3 is also encoded by other DNA sequences in this sample. The V call is TRBV11-2, the J call TRBJ2-3, with D unclear. Germline CDR1 SGHAT, CDR2 FQNNGV. This CDR3 spans 12 amino acids. The germline V and J ends were trimmed by 5 bases and 3 bases, with 6 bases remaining between them. The CDR3 nucleotides are TGTGCCAGCAGCCGAGGAACAGATACGCAGTATTTT. Protein product: CASSRGTDTQYF.

The chain couples TRBV3-1 (or the pseudogene TRBV3-2) to TRBJ2-3; maybe TRBD1 (5 bases). The V gene lost 7 bases and the J gene lost 1 base, with 12 bases spanning the gap. Germline V gene lookup returns CDR1 LGHDT and CDR2 YNNKEL (reference sequence). This CDR3 is 14 amino acids long. This CDR3 is CASTTLGGTDTQYF. The CDR3 DNA follows: TGTGCCAGCACGACTTTAGGGGGCACAGATACGCAGTATTTT.

The rearrangement links TRBV6-5 to TRBJ1-6, with D possibly matching TRBD1 (5 bases). Trimming took off 3 bases at V and 4 bases at J, with 13 bases between the two ends. Germline assignment: CDR1 MNHEY and CDR2 SVGAGI. CDR3 length equals 16 residues. In DNA, the CDR3 is TGTGCCAGCAGTTATCGGGGGGGGATTTATAATTCACCCCTCCACTTT. Translating gives CASSYRGGIYNSPLHF.

The chain recombines TRBV3-1 (or the pseudogene TRBV3-2) with TRBJ1-2; tentatively, D is TRBD1 (6 bases). The V end was cut by 1 base, the J end by 2 bases, with 11 bases between. This CDR3 contains 15 residues. Germline CDR1 is LGHDT and CDR2 is YNNKEL (reference sequence). The CDR3 DNA follows: TGTGCCAGCAGCCAAGTCCAGACAGGAAACTATGGCTACACCTTC. Translated, it gives CASSQVQTGNYGYTF.

The genes are TRBV5-1 and TRBJ2-3, with 11 bases matching TRBD2. Germline CDR1 is SGHRS and CDR2 is YFSETQ. Trimming removed 4 bases from V and 2 bases from J; junction bases left unmatched: 3. CDR3 length: 15 residues. CDR3 residues: CASSRLAGTTDTQYF. CDR3 sequence (DNA): TGCGCCAGCAGCCGACTAGCGGGGACCACAGATACGCAGTATTTT.

CDR3: CASSIIIPTGGTDTQYF. CDR3 bases: TGTGCCAGTAGTATTATAATCCCGACAGGGGGCACAGATACGCAGTATTTT. The J gene is TRBJ2-3, the V gene TRBV19; 8 nucleotides line up with TRBD1. The germline gives CDR1 LNHDA, CDR2 SQIVND (reference sequence). The CDR3 length is 17 residues. The J segment lost 1 base and the V segment lost 3 bases, leaving 9 bases of the junction unmatched. The entire variable domain, with the rest obtained from reference TRBV19 and TRBJ2-3, is as follows: DGGITQSPKYLFRKEGQNVTLSCEQNLNHDAMYWYRQDPGQGLRLIYYSQIVNDFQKGDIAEGYSVSREKKESFPLTVTSAQKNPTAFYLCASSIIIPTGGTDTQYFGPGTRLTVL.

The J gene is TRBJ2-1, the V gene TRBV18; 9 bases agree with TRBD1. Germline V gene lookup returns CDR1 KGHSH and CDR2 LQKENI. The CDR3 runs to 13 residues. Unmatched junction bases numbered 4, after V lost 6 bases and J lost 7 bases. CDR3 amino acids: CASSVDRGNEQFF. CDR3 DNA sequence: TGTGCCAGCTCCGTGGACAGGGGTAATGAGCAGTTCTTC.